This is a list of T cell receptor beta chains from one sample in a study of graft-versus-host responses after intestinal transplantation. Method: immunoSEQ multiplex PCR; TCRdb's copy keeps in-frame clones and lacks some. This table holds over 65,000 clones, approximately 90% found once. The input for sequencing was PBMCs, taken 98 days after intestinal transplantation. All receptors come from a human patient who received an intestinal transplant, so some T cells may come from the graft donor. Both conserved end residues are part of each CDR3. D genes are given only for firm matches.

>TRBJ2-1|17|TRBV7-9|TRBD1
CASEPFTGTGGSNEQFF
>TRBJ2-7|17|TRBV14|.
CASSQDFGPEDSYEQYF
>TRBJ2-2|15|TRBV27|TRBD2
CASRRLAEYTGELFF
>TRBJ2-1|13|TRBV7-3|.
CASSLPPHNEQFF
>TRBJ2-5|16|TRBV19|.
CASSIKGLPPQETQYF
>TRBJ2-5|14|TRBV30|.
CAWSGGIQGETQYF
>TRBJ1-2|16|TRBV2|.
CASSERAGFGYYGYTF
>TRBJ2-1|12|TRBV11-2|.
CASKSSYNEQFF
>TRBJ2-7|15|TRBV28|TRBD1
CASSIGDRGPYEQYF
>TRBJ2-7|15|TRBV7-9|.
CASSPRDSFFYEQYF
>TRBJ1-3|15|TRBV25-1|TRBD1
CASSESGGSGNTIYF
>TRBJ2-7|14|TRBV4-1|.
CASSRQTGAYEQYF
>TRBJ2-7|14|TRBV7-6|TRBD2
CASSLGLAGDEQYF
>TRBJ2-3|13|TRBV6-1|.
CASSAGATRTQYF
>TRBJ2-7|14|TRBV4-1|.
CASSQEKADYEQYF
>TRBJ2-5|14|TRBV28|.
CASSGEVRRETQYF